This TCR beta chain was recovered during a study of T cells after yellow fever vaccination. Synthesis of TCR cDNA relied on 5'RACE template switching, which attached a universal primer site and UMIs. TCRdb re-derived calls from the 5' RACE reads in MiXCR, one entry per CDR3 protein. Of hundreds of thousands of distinct CDR3 sequences listed, 9% to 15% are singletons. This clonotype was counted a few times. What it binds is unknown. CDR1 and CDR2 (germline): DFQATT, SNEGSKA (reference sequence). The CDR3 is made up of 16 amino acids. V dropped 6 bases and J dropped 5 bases, with 24 bases sitting between them. The study, taken as a whole, reports: Although the secondary response was weaker, it peaked faster, at day 5 versus 15. Booster sampling recovered most clones from primary vaccination (around 96% CD4, 88% CD8).

The receptor comes from a man between 25 and 39 years old who received the YFV17D yellow fever vaccine. The specimen was PBMCs, collected on the day of the yellow fever booster vaccination. This sequence joins TRBV20-1 and TRBJ2-3, with D perhaps matching TRBD2 (6 bases). This chain's CDR3 is CSAIPPGTRGVDTQYF. The DNA for the CDR3 is TGCAGTGCAATCCCCCCCGGGACTCGAGGGGTAGATACGCAGTATTTT.